This T cell receptor (beta chain) was documented in a study of blood T cell repertoires in COVID-19. Background on the study: T cells, B-cell-depleted T cells, or PBMCs provided the cDNA or gDNA that served as material.

Libraries were prepared by immunoSEQ multiplex PCR; TCRdb keeps only in-frame clonotypes and omits some of them. This sample yields tens of thousands of clones, of which 80% to 90% are seen a single time; about 6.3% belongs to the top ten. Trimming stripped 2 bases from V and 2 bases from J, with 11 bases between. The germline V gene has CDR1 SGHRS and CDR2 YFSETQ. CDR3 size: 16 residues. Input material: peripheral blood. This receptor was obtained from a human donor in a cohort sampled during active COVID-19. The V and J genes are TRBV5-1 and TRBJ1-6; possibly TRBD1 for D (6 bases). The CDR3 reads CASSLTGLTYNSPLHF. DNA for the CDR3: TGCGCCAGCAGCTTAACAGGGTTGACCTATAATTCACCCCTCCACTTT.